These 9 T cell receptor beta chains were sequenced from one sample in a study of identical twins. TCRdb redid the calling of the 5' RACE reads with MiXCR, one entry per CDR3 protein. The sample holds about 1.7 million distinct CDR3 sequences, about 32% seen once. Sequencing was performed on cord blood. Receptors were obtained from a newborn girl in good health.

This clonotype was seen a single time. This sequence joins TRBV28 and TRBJ2-1, with 8 bases fitting TRBD2. V shed 5 bases, J shed 6 bases, and the junction held 27 bases outside the gene matches. Germline V gene lookup returns CDR1 MDHEN and CDR2 SYDVKM. The CDR3 is 21 amino acids. DNA of the CDR3: TGTGCCAGCAGTCAGAGAGATCTAGGCGGGAGGACGGCCGCTGGCGGCAATGAGCAGTTCTTC. It is translated as CASSQRDLGGRTAAGGNEQFF. The whole variable domain, filled in from reference TRBV28 and TRBJ2-1, reads DVKVTQSSRYLVKRTGEKVFLECVQDMDHENMFWYRQDPGLGLRLIYFSYDVKMKEKGDIPEGYSVSREKKERFSLILESASTNQTSMYLCASSQRDLGGRTAAGGNEQFFGPGTRLTVL.

This chain uses TRBV29-1 with TRBJ1-2; TRBD1 might be the D (5 bases). CDR1 SQVTM and CDR2 ANQGSEA come from the germline V gene. The CDR3 loop spans 11 amino acids. V lost 3 bases, J lost 8 bases, and 10 bases lay in between. This CDR3 reads CSVDYRGGYTF. For the CDR3, the DNA is TGCAGCGTTGATTACCGGGGCGGCTACACCTTC.

This chain links TRBV5-1 with TRBJ2-2, with 11 bases lining up with TRBD1. The CDR3 has 15 amino acids. CDR1 is SGHRS and CDR2 is YFSETQ in the germline V gene. The J segment lost 6 bases and the V segment lost 1 base, leaving 2 bases of the junction unmatched. The CDR3 DNA reads TGCGCCAGCAGCTTGAAGGGACAGGGGGCCGGGGAGCTGTTTTTT. Its protein is CASSLKGQGAGELFF. Full variable domain (rest looked up from reference TRBV5-1 and TRBJ2-2): KAGVTQTPRYLIKTRGQQVTLSCSPISGHRSVSWYQQTPGQGLQFLFEYFSETQRNKGNFPGRFSGRQFSNSRSEMNVSTLELGDSALYLCASSLKGQGAGELFFGEGSRLTVL.

The chain combines TRBV5-6 with TRBJ2-7; D perhaps matches TRBD1 (6 bases). Germline values: CDR1 SGHDT, CDR2 YYEEEE. The CDR3 length is 13 residues. The V and J ends lost 2 bases and 7 bases respectively, with 13 bases between them. The CDR3 bases are TGTGCCAGCAGCTTCGACAGGCTACAGGAGCAGTACTTC. It specifies CASSFDRLQEQYF.

The gene calls are TRBV6-6 and TRBJ2-3; no definite D call. V lost 4 bases, J lost 4 bases, and 9 bases lay in between. CDR1 and CDR2 (germline): MNHNY, SVGAGI (reference sequence). The CDR3 sequence is 13 residues long. The chain's CDR3 is CASSSMFPDTQYF. DNA of the CDR3: TGTGCCAGCAGTTCCATGTTCCCAGATACGCAGTATTTT.

This chain links TRBV20-1 with TRBJ1-1; 9 bases agree with TRBD1. V shed 1 base, J shed 4 bases, and the junction held 10 bases outside the gene matches. The germline V gene encodes CDR1 DFQATT and CDR2 SNEGSKA (reference sequence). There are 16 residues in the CDR3. The DNA of the CDR3 is TGCAGTGCTAGAGCCAAGGGGTCGACAGGGGGCACTGAAGCTTTCTTT. Its translation is CSARAKGSTGGTEAFF.

This clonotype was observed a few times. This rearrangement joins TRBV27 to TRBJ2-7, with D perhaps matching TRBD2 (5 bases). The CDR3 is made up of 14 amino acids. Trimming took 4 bases from V and 3 from J, leaving 13 bases between them. Germline V CDR1 and CDR2: MNHEY, SMNVEV (reference sequence). The CDR3 loop reads CASSSSRRNYEQYF. In DNA form, the CDR3 reads TGTGCCAGCAGTTCAAGCCGGAGGAACTACGAGCAGTACTTC.

The V and J genes are TRBV7-2 and TRBJ1-5; 9 nucleotides match TRBD1. The J segment lost 8 bases and the V segment lost 4 bases, leaving 3 bases of the junction unmatched. Germline V gene sequence: CDR1 SGHTA, CDR2 FQGNSA. The CDR3 totals 13 residues. CDR3 nucleotide sequence: TGTGCCAGCAGCTGGGACAGGGTGGAGCCCCAGCATTTT. It yields the protein CASSWDRVEPQHF.

The CDR3 here is CASSFQGKADTQYF. The CDR3 bases are TGTGCCAGCAGCTTTCAGGGGAAGGCTGATACGCAGTATTTT. The genes are TRBV7-2 and TRBJ2-3, with a possible D match to TRBD1 (6 bases). Germline V gene data show CDR1 as SGHTA and CDR2 as FQGNSA. The CDR3 sequence is 14 residues long. V lost 3 bases and J lost 6, with 13 bases in between. Full variable domain (missing parts from reference TRBV7-2 and TRBJ2-3): GAGVSQSPSNKVTEKGKDVELRCDPISGHTALYWYRQSLGQGLEFLIYFQGNSAPDKSGLPSDRFSAERTGGSVSTLTIQRTQQEDSAVYLCASSFQGKADTQYFGPGTRLTVL.